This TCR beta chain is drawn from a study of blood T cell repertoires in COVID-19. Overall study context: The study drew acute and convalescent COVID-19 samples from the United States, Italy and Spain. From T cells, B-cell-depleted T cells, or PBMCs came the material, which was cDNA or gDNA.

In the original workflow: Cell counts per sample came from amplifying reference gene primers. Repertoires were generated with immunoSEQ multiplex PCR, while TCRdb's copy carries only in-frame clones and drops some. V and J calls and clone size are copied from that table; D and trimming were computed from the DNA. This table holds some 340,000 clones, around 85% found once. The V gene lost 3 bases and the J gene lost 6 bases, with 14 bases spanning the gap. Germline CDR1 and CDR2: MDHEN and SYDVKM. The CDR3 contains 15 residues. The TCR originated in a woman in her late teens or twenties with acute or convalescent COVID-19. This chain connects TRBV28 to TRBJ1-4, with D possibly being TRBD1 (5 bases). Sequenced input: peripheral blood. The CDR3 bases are TGTGCCAGCAGTTTCTACCGGGGGAAGGATGAAAAACTGTTTTTT. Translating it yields CASSFYRGKDEKLFF.